The entry that follows covers one TCR beta chain sequence. Its antigen remains unknown. Here immunoSEQ multiplex PCR was the method, and the copy in TCRdb shows in-frame clones only, minus some. The sample shows over 10,000 clones, 84% of them seen only once. This sample was taken from a study of memory B cells and T cells in multiple sclerosis. The study, taken as a whole, reports: Normalization was needed because clone-set size differences affected shared clonotype counts.

Separate sequencing covered autoproliferating (CFSE-dim) and non-proliferating (CFSE-high) T cells from stimulus-free culture. Cultures began with about 50 million CFSE-labeled PBMCs, unstimulated for 6 to 7 days, with replicate wells pooled. The ends were cut back, 5 bases at V and 7 bases at J, with 19 bases in the middle. Looked up from germline, CDR1 is SGHRS and CDR2 is YFSETQ. The length of the CDR3 is 15 residues. The TCR was taken from a human donor with multiple sclerosis. The sample consisted of PBMCs from blood kept in culture. The chain has TRBV5-1 and TRBJ1-3; D unclear. CDR3 bases: TGCGCCAGCAGAGCGGAGGGCCGCGGTTGGAACACCATATATTTT. It is translated as CASRAEGRGWNTIYF. The full variable domain, completed using reference TRBV5-1 and TRBJ1-3, is KAGVTQTPRYLIKTRGQQVTLSCSPISGHRSVSWYQQTPGQGLQFLFEYFSETQRNKGNFPGRFSGRQFSNSRSEMNVSTLELGDSALYLCASRAEGRGWNTIYFGEGSWLTVV.